This passage covers 13 T cell receptor beta chains from one sample sequenced in a study of identical twins. TCRdb reprocessed the 5' RACE reads via MiXCR and lists one record per CDR3 protein. The sample contains 250,000 to 300,000 distinct CDR3 sequences, around 8% of which appear only once. These sequences were also reported in another study, on yellow fever vaccine responses in identical twins.

Sequencing was carried out using CD8+ T cells sorted from blood. The source of these receptors is a woman aged 18-30 years in good health.

This clonotype came up a few times. The V gene is TRBV6-2 or TRBV6-3, the J gene TRBJ2-7, with TRBD1 as a possible D gene (6 bases). The germline V gene encodes CDR1 MNHEY and CDR2 SVGEGT. V gave up 2 bases and J gave up 1 base, with 12 bases separating them. The CDR3 runs to 15 residues. DNA of the CDR3: TGTGCCAGCAGTTACGTGGGGGCCCAATCCTACGAGCAGTACTTC. Translation gives CASSYVGAQSYEQYF.

As regards this clonotype: One end of the junction does not line up with germline, which may come from a read error. This chain connects TRBV20-1 to TRBJ2-7; TRBD2 matches 12 bases. The CDR3 covers 16 residues. Germline-derived CDR1 and CDR2 are DFQATT and SNEGSKA (reference sequence). CDR3: CCATGLAGRSSYEQYF. The CDR3 nucleotides read TGCTGTGCTACGGGACTAGCGGGCAGGAGCTCCTACGAGCAGTACTTC.

This rearrangement joins TRBV18 to TRBJ2-1, with a tentative D call TRBD2 (5 bases). V lost 5 bases and J 2 bases, leaving 10 bases between the germline ends. This CDR3 contains 14 residues. In germline, CDR1 is KGHSH, CDR2 LQKENI. The CDR3 DNA follows: TGTGCCAGCTCATCGGGGTTCACCTACAATGAGCAGTTCTTC. Translation gives CASSSGFTYNEQFF. Supplemented by reference TRBV18 and TRBJ2-1, the full variable domain reads NAGVMQNPRHLVRRRGQEARLRCSPMKGHSHVYWYRQLPEEGLKFMVYLQKENIIDESGMPKERFSAEFPKEGPSILRIQQVVRGDSAAYFCASSSGFTYNEQFFGPGTRLTVL.

This clonotype was counted only a few times. The chain has TRBV7-9 and TRBJ2-7; D is perhaps TRBD1 (5 bases). CDR1 SEHNR and CDR2 FQNEAQ come from the germline V gene (reference sequence). V lost 5 bases and J lost 4, with 12 bases in between. The CDR3 totals 13 residues. The CDR3 reads CASSLQGFYEQYF. CDR3 DNA: TGTGCCAGCAGCCTTCAGGGATTTTACGAGCAGTACTTC.

The chain joins TRBV20-1 to TRBJ2-7, with a tentative D call TRBD2 (5 bases). Per the germline V gene, CDR1 is DFQATT and CDR2 is SNEGSKA (reference sequence). V was cut by 6 bases and J by 5 bases, with 20 bases left in between. The CDR3 covers 14 residues. The CDR3 reads CSASHFLGANEQYF. In DNA form, the CDR3 reads TGCAGTGCCTCCCATTTTCTGGGAGCCAACGAGCAGTACTTC.

The sample holds a few counts of this clonotype. V usage is TRBV15 and J usage is TRBJ2-7; no clear D gene. V was pared by 1 base and J by 4 bases, with 8 bases between. This CDR3 comprises 13 residues. The germline CDR1 and CDR2 sequences are LNHNV and YYDKDF (reference sequence). CDR3 DNA: TGTGCCACCAGCAGAGCTGACGGGTACGAGCAGTACTTC. Amino acid sequence: CATSRADGYEQYF.

This clonotype was counted ten times or more. The CDR3 loop is CASSSGVLSYEQYF. The CDR3 DNA reads TGTGCCAGCTCATCAGGGGTCCTCTCCTACGAGCAGTACTTC. The gene calls are TRBV18 and TRBJ2-7; D perhaps matches TRBD1 (6 bases). Between the trimmed V and J ends, which lost 5 bases and 0 bases, there was a span of 11 bases. This CDR3 is 14 amino acids long. The germline V gene encodes CDR1 KGHSH and CDR2 LQKENI.

The CDR3 DNA is TGTGCCAGCAGCACCAGGGGACAGGGAGCTTTCCACGAGCAGTACTTC. It is translated as CASSTRGQGAFHEQYF. The V gene is TRBV7-9, the J gene TRBJ2-7; 9 bases match TRBD1. This CDR3 contains 16 residues. Looked up from germline, CDR1 is SEHNR and CDR2 is FQNEAQ (reference sequence). The V segment lost 5 bases and the J segment 5 bases; nucleotides outside the gene matches: 13. The full variable domain, completed using reference TRBV7-9 and TRBJ2-7, is DTGVSQNPRHKITKRGQNVTFRCDPISEHNRLYWYRQTLGQGPEFLTYFQNEAQLEKSRLLSDRFSAERPKGSFSTLEIQRTEQGDSAMYLCASSTRGQGAFHEQYFGPGTRLTVT.

The chain employs TRBV6-2 or TRBV6-3 and TRBJ2-7; TRBD2 matches at 7 bases. Germline assignment: CDR1 MNHEY and CDR2 SVGEGT. The V and J ends lost 4 bases and 13 bases, in that order; junction bases with no gene match: 7. The CDR3 spans 11 residues. CDR3 loop: CASSSGLGKYF. The CDR3 region has the DNA TGTGCCAGCAGTTCCGGACTAGGGAAATACTTC.

There are a few counts of this clonotype. The chain recombines TRBV3-1 with TRBJ1-2; TRBD1 matches at 8 bases. V trimming: 10 bases; J trimming: 4 bases; junction bases outside the gene matches: 17. CDR1 is LGHDT, CDR2 YNNKEL, per germline (reference sequence). The CDR3 has 16 amino acids. The CDR3 DNA is TGTGCCACCAGACAAATAGGACAGGGAACTCTCTATGGCTACACCTTC. It yields the protein CATRQIGQGTLYGYTF.

The chain recombines TRBV29-1 with TRBJ1-2; D is uncertain. The CDR3 loop spans 12 amino acids. V lost 6 bases, J lost 4 bases, and 12 bases lay in between. Germline CDR1 and CDR2: SQVTM and ANQGSEA. The CDR3 loop reads CSVDLGGYGYTF. The DNA for the CDR3 is TGCAGCGTGGACCTCGGAGGCTATGGCTACACCTTC.

The J gene is TRBJ2-3, the V gene TRBV9; D remains unclear. The CDR3 loop spans 13 amino acids. Trimming cost V 1 base and J 2 bases, with 5 bases left between them. CDR1 is SGDLS, CDR2 YYNGEE, per germline. CDR3 residues: CASSVRNTDTQYF. The CDR3 DNA is TGTGCCAGCAGCGTACGTAACACAGATACGCAGTATTTT.

This clonotype occurred a few times. The chain uses TRBV25-1 and TRBJ2-7; D is uncertain. The V gene lost 11 bases and the J gene lost 5 bases, with 10 bases spanning the gap. Germline V gives CDR1 MGHDK, CDR2 SYGVNS. The length of the CDR3 is 10 residues. Here the CDR3 reads CAAQVDEQYF. CDR3 in DNA: TGTGCCGCCCAGGTGGACGAGCAGTACTTC.